This T cell receptor beta chain was found in a study of cytotoxic CD8 clonotypes in ibrutinib-treated CLL. Of note for this clone: Antigen specificity is unknown.

Produced via immunoSEQ multiplex PCR; TCRdb's table is partial and in-frame only. This repertoire shows about 270,000 clones, roughly 76% found once; its top ten account for approximately 5.1%. Study observations and caveats: Sampling of sustained-remission and progressing patients occurred at differing times.

This TCR was sampled from a human donor with chronic lymphocytic leukemia. The sequenced sample was PBMCs, obtained at disease progression, from a patient treated with ibrutinib.

The CDR3 protein is CASPGQGRINYGYTF. In DNA, the CDR3 is TGTGCCAGCCCGGGACAAGGGCGCATTAACTATGGCTACACCTTC. The rearrangement uses TRBV28 and TRBJ1-2, with a weak D call TRBD1 (6 bases). From germline, CDR1 is MDHEN and CDR2 SYDVKM. Trimming cost V 8 bases and J 1 base, with 17 bases left between them. The CDR3 covers 15 residues.